This TCR beta chain was recovered during a study of T-cell reconstitution after alpha-beta-depleted transplantation in children. Study-level results: Recipient T cells and thymic progenitors that survived were the source of the high TCRbeta diversity seen at day 60 in some patients. At one year after transplant, newly produced T cells mostly accounted for T-cell counts and diversity. About two months after transplant, alpha-beta T cells reportedly came from several hundred expanded graft clones.

Unique molecular identifiers were used in preparing the TCRbeta library. TCRdb reprocessed the PCR reads via MiXCR and lists one record per CDR3 protein. The sample carries a few hundred thousand distinct CDR3 sequences, approximately 41% recorded once. This clonotype was picked up a small number of times. Its antigen is currently unknown. CDR1 is MGHRA and CDR2 is YSYEKL in the germline V gene. This CDR3 spans 16 amino acids. Trimming left V 1 base short and J 0 bases short, with 10 bases between. The clonotype comes from a girl aged 2 to 10 with aplastic anemia, due to receive a stem cell transplant. The chain recombines TRBV4-1 with TRBJ2-1; the D gene is possibly TRBD2 (5 bases). The source material was PBMCs, sampled before TCRalphabeta/CD19-depleted stem cell transplant. CDR3 residues: CASSQAGFSSYNEQFF. CDR3 nucleotides: TGCGCCAGCAGCCAAGCGGGGTTTAGCTCCTACAATGAGCAGTTCTTC.